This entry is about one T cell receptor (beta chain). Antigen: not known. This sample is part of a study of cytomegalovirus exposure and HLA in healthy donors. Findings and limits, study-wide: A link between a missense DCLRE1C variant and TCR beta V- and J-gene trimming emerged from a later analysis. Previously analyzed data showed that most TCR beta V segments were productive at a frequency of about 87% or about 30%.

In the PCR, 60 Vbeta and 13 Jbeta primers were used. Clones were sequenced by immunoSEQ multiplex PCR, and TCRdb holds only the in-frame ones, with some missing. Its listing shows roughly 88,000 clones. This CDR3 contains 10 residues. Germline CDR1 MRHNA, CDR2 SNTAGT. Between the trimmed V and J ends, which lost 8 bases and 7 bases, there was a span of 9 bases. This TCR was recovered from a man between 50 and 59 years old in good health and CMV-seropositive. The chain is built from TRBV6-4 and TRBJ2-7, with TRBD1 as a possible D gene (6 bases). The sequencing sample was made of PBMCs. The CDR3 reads CASFGQEQYF. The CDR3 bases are TGTGCCAGCTTCGGACAGGAGCAGTACTTC.